The source of this TCR beta chain is a study of cytomegalovirus exposure and HLA in healthy donors. Study conclusions and caveats: Prior analysis indicated that the majority of TCR beta V segments exhibited productivity approximately 87% or approximately 30% of the time.

The V gene's germline CDR1 is SGHRS and CDR2 YFSETQ. The CDR3 has 15 residues. Trimming cost V 1 base and J 3 bases; bases outside gene matches: 2. To note about this clone: Its antigen is still unknown.

Primers for the PCR totalled 60 Vbeta and 13 Jbeta. Profiling relied on immunoSEQ multiplex PCR, and the TCRdb table lists in-frame clones only, not all of them. The sample includes about 160,000 clones, 60% to 80% of them seen just once. The chain has TRBV5-1 and TRBJ2-2; 8 nucleotides agree with TRBD2. The receptor was isolated from a man in his fifties or sixties in good health and CMV-seropositive. The sample comprised PBMCs. The DNA of the CDR3 is TGCGCCAGCAGCTTGTTGACTAGCGACACCGGGGAGCTGTTTTTT. The encoded protein is CASSLLTSDTGELFF.